This entry features one TCR beta chain sequence. There is no known antigen for this receptor. No much larger clone is present one base from it, and per-base qualities are unavailable. From a lookup of the germline V gene, CDR1 and CDR2 are MNHNS and SASEGT. The CDR3 sequence holds 13 residues, the cysteine and phenylalanine included. Left in the record is the CDR3 DNA by itself, 39 bases read in frame from the first base. Trimming accounts for 10 bases at V and 5 bases at J, while the number of junction bases matched to no gene is 8. Library preparation was by the immunoSEQ multiplex PCR assay. For the multiplex PCR, a mixture combining 60 forward primers for TCR Vbeta segments and 13 reverse primers for TCR Jbeta segments was used. A multiplex PCR assay on genomic DNA amplified the CDR3 region of rearranged TCR beta genes. Amplified TCR beta libraries were sequenced as 87-base-pair reads on the Illumina HiSeq System. The study's processing was this. A later analysis tallied about 77 million unique TCR beta chains across the 700 or so repertoires, and some 12 million of those chains were shared by two or more donors. A nearest-neighbor algorithm error-corrected the raw reads and collapsed the reads into unique sequences, merging closely related sequences to remove PCR and sequencing errors. To assign V, D and J gene segments, CDR3 sequences were aligned to IMGT reference sequences. For a sequence to be retained, at least a six-nucleotide match to both a V gene segment and a J gene segment was required. A rearrangement was called productive if the CDR3 had no stop codons and remained in frame with V and J, and every other rearrangement was called non-productive. CDR3 was defined by IMGT convention, running from the second conserved V-encoded cysteine to the conserved J-encoded phenylalanine. In an earlier analysis of approximately 590 of the donors, sequences lacking an unambiguous match to a single V gene segment were excluded. In an earlier analysis of some 590 of the donors, a V segment was called functional when productive rearrangements were above 56.7%, and segregating when the standard deviation between donors exceeded 5%. To diagnose cytomegalovirus status from the catalog of TCR beta chain sequences, a statistical classification framework was built. V and J gene assignment, in a later analysis, came from comparing TCR nucleotide sequences with IMGT/GENE-DB human TR gene sequences. The TCRdist pipeline was used in a later analysis to assign CDR3 sequences and most-parsimonious VDJ recombination scenarios. In a later analysis, each TCR beta chain was defined by its CDR3 amino acid sequence together with its V-gene family, and reads lacking a unique V-gene family were excluded. To address suspected cross-contamination and a sequencing artifact, a later analysis removed 592 highly shared, low-generation-probability nucleotide sequences. In a later analysis, a clonal expansion index for each public chain was calculated from normalized within-repertoire ranks of inferred template counts. In a later analysis, generation probabilities were computed using a VDJ recombination model fitted to out-of-frame rearrangements, and the results were checked against IGoR. In a later analysis, hypergeometric tests were used to score TCR-TCR, TCR-HLA and TCR-CMV co-occurrence, with a repertoire-size bias correction applied to TCR pairs. To estimate false discovery rates, a later analysis permuted the HLA or CMV assignments 20 times. In a later analysis, co-occurring TCRs were grouped with DBSCAN, and TCRdist sequence similarity was added when clustering was performed within HLA-allele-positive subsets. Repertoires with fewer than 30,000 or more than 120,000 public chains, plus five repertoires with anomalous nucleotide sharing, were excluded from co-occurrence clustering. The table was pulled from immuneACCESS by TCRdb, which kept in-frame rearrangements only. Such tables lose some clones; where checked, under half of the loss comes from unresolved V genes, and the rest has no known cause. That table gives V, J and clone size, and the DNA gave D and trimming. For this sample there are roughly 70,000 clones; 75% appear just once. 9.5% to 15% of the sample is in the top ten clones.

The data were obtained in a study of cytomegalovirus exposure and HLA in healthy donors (TCRdb year 2017). For the wider study: In an earlier analysis of some 550 of the donors, 250 to 300 Gb of sequence data and 90 million to 120 million unique TCR beta sequences from about 190 million T cells were reported. The study aimed to test whether signatures of past pathogen exposure could be identified by cataloging public T cell receptors. An early release that covered about 640 HLA-typed donors contained approximately 300 gigabases of sequencing data and tens of millions of unique TCR sequences. HLA typing covered class I and class II loci at four-digit resolution. Among about 410 genotyped donors of the cohort, an average of approximately 240,000 unique TCR beta nucleotide sequences was sequenced per donor, of which roughly 17% were non-productive. The number of typed donors differed by locus: about 620-640 for A, B, C, DRB1 and DQB1; some 500 for DQA1; 606 for DPA1; and roughly 470 for DPB1. In a later genetic analysis, genome-wide SNP genotypes for about 55% of the roughly 700 donors were used, and that subset was treated as a discovery cohort. The later analysis used no new phenotypic data to find candidate immune exposures, relying instead on TCR beta sequences and their occurrence across donors. Besides the first cohort of more than 650 subjects, a separate validation cohort made up of about 120 different subjects was used. To study patterns of TCR occurrence, a later analysis re-analyzed previously published TCR beta repertoires from several hundred donors and added high-resolution HLA genotyping. The T cell repertoires of some 700 subjects were profiled by immunosequencing and related to cytomegalovirus serostatus. The genetic ancestry cluster associated with self-reported Caucasian donors included around 76% of the approximately 410 genotyped donors. An earlier analysis of 587 of the donors applied high-throughput TCR beta sequencing to assess whether each TCR beta V gene segment acted as functional or pseudogenic. Several DR-DQ haplotypes were treated as single units for association and clustering because of strong linkage in the cohort. All discovery cohort repertoires had been generated on a single sequencing platform. The study combined high-throughput TCR immunosequencing, statistical association of individual TCRs with disease status, and machine learning to predict cytomegalovirus infection status. Donor age, sex, ethnicity and CMV serostatus were compiled together with the repertoire data.

Broad study findings and their caveats: A total of 164 TCR beta chains were listed by the study as associated with cytomegalovirus. The earlier analysis of some 560 of the donors excluded approximately 15 rarely observed V segments, including chromosome 9 orphons, because counts were too low. According to a later analysis, most CMV-associated TCR beta chains appeared to be HLA-restricted, and the HLA associations seemed to be driven largely by CMV exposure. In a later analysis, 15,000 to 20,000 TCR beta sequences were associated with specific HLA alleles at a false discovery rate of 0.05. The sequencing pipeline was judged likely to have produced a cluster of highly shared sequence variants as a technical artifact. In vitro tests confirmed that a few of the cytomegalovirus-associated TCR beta chains recognize cytomegalovirus antigens. Most TCR sequences were observed very rarely across donors, whereas some public TCRs were present in many individuals. A later analysis reported that several top co-occurrence clusters appeared linked to parvovirus B19, influenza, CMV and Epstein-Barr virus. CMV serostatus was the only immune exposure information available for the cohort. Compared with equally common non-associated chains, HLA-associated TCR beta chains in a later analysis were more clonally expanded and had lower generation probabilities. The 87-base-pair reads could not distinguish some IMGT-functional V segments, including TRBV6-2 and TRBV6-3, so those segments were excluded. Strong co-occurrence of HLA alleles, especially DR and DQ, made assigning TCR associations to individual alleles difficult. This cohort had only TCR beta chains sequenced, and the lack of alpha or paired-chain data limited which features could be detected. Cytomegalovirus status was reported to be diagnosed by the classifier with high specificity and sensitivity in both the original and validation cohorts. Correlated functional status among segregating V segments might reflect linkage disequilibrium, but an unknown experimental factor could not be ruled out. A later genetic analysis reported fewer N-insertions in productive TCRs among donors in an Asian-associated ancestry cluster than the roughly 690-donor mean. In a later genetic analysis, a missense DCLRE1C variant was associated with V-gene and J-gene trimming of TCR beta chains, and the association was replicated in an independent cohort. Because some donors lacked HLA typing at each locus, the association tests relied only on the typed subset. Roughly uniform sequencing depth across donors was assumed in presence/absence analyses, although this assumption may not hold. A further reported finding was that TCR beta sequences accurately predicted the HLA-A and HLA-B alleles for most subjects in the first cohort. In an earlier analysis of some 550 of the donors, most TCR beta V segments were observed in productive rearrangements about 87% or about 30% of the time, broadly matching IMGT annotations. In a later analysis, TCR association rates were found to vary across HLA loci, with the most associated TCRs seen for DRB1 alleles and the fewest for HLA-C alleles. The authors suggested that the approach could potentially be generalized to other disease states and immunological phenotypes.

The cohort consisted of more than 650 healthy bone marrow donors. Cohort members were all nominally healthy when sampled, although unrecorded immune exposures were likely present. The donor was CMV seronegative and was included in the group of a few hundred seronegative cohort members. A peripheral blood sample was provided by each donor, and peripheral blood mononuclear cells were used for TCR beta sequencing. Genomic DNA extraction from the blood cell samples was performed with the Qiagen DNeasy Blood Extraction Kit. This receptor was obtained from a man between 70 and 80 years old in good health and CMV-seronegative. Source material: PBMCs. This sequence uses TRBV6-1 and TRBJ2-5, and TRBD2 matches 9 of the central bases. The sequenced DNA is TGTGCCATCCGCGGGGGGGGCTGGGAGACCCAGTACTTC. Its product reads: CAIRGGGWETQYF.